The 25 T cell receptor beta chains presented below share a single source sample, sequenced in a study of shared clonotypes between healthy human individuals. Naivety among CD8 cells was defined by CD45RO negativity and positive CCR7 selection, thereby excluding terminally differentiated effector memory CD45RA+ cells. Repertoires were generated with immunoSEQ multiplex PCR, while TCRdb's copy carries only in-frame clones and drops some. Of about 2 million clones listed, approximately 95% are singletons. Sequencing was carried out using naive CD8+ T cells sorted from blood. The receptors originated from a young man in good health.

The J gene is TRBJ2-1, the V gene TRBV27; D is ambiguous. V lost 5 bases, J lost 0 bases, and 8 bases lay in between. CDR3 length: 14 amino acids. Germline V gives CDR1 MNHEY, CDR2 SMNVEV (reference sequence). The CDR3, as DNA: TGTGCCAGCAGTCTTATGAGCTCCTACAATGAGCAGTTCTTC. This translates into CASSLMSSYNEQFF.

The chain is built from TRBV9 and TRBJ2-7, with 8 bases matching TRBD2. Per germline, CDR1 SGDLS and CDR2 YYNGEE. Trimming took 3 bases from V and 3 from J; bases not matched to a gene: 5. The CDR3 length is 14 residues. CDR3 bases: TGTGCCAGCAGCGCCGCTAGCGGGTTCTACGAGCAGTACTTC. This gives the protein CASSAASGFYEQYF.

Comments on this clone: The same CDR3 is also encoded by other DNA sequences in this sample. The V call is TRBV6-1, the J call TRBJ1-2; D unclear. Germline V gene data show CDR1 as MNHNS and CDR2 as SASEGT. This CDR3 region has 12 residues. Trimming stripped 0 bases from V and 3 bases from J, with 2 bases between. CDR3: CASSEADYGYTF. CDR3 DNA sequence: TGTGCCAGCAGTGAAGCAGACTATGGCTACACCTTC.

The V and J genes are TRBV29-1 and TRBJ2-5; D call uncertain. The CDR3 sequence is 10 residues long. Trimming left V 3 bases short and J 5 bases short, with 4 bases between. Germline CDR1 reads SQVTM; CDR2 reads ANQGSEA. The CDR3 is CSVDSETQYF. The CDR3 coding sequence is TGCAGCGTTGATTCGGAGACCCAGTACTTC.

This chain connects TRBV10-1 to TRBJ2-7; D is unclear. V was pared by 6 bases and J by 5 bases, with 11 bases between. From germline, CDR1 is WNHNN and CDR2 SYGVQD (reference sequence). The CDR3 contains 12 residues. The CDR3 protein is CASSPIENEQYF. The DNA of the CDR3 is TGCGCCAGCAGCCCCATCGAAAACGAGCAGTACTTC.

The chain has TRBV9 and TRBJ1-2; D possibly corresponds to TRBD1 (6 bases). Per the germline V gene, CDR1 is SGDLS and CDR2 is YYNGEE. Trimming took 2 bases from V and 0 from J, leaving 23 bases between them. There are 19 residues in the CDR3. The CDR3 DNA sequence: TGTGCCAGCAGCGTGGAGGCGGGGGGGCAGCCCGACACTAACTATGGCTACACCTTC. It yields the protein CASSVEAGGQPDTNYGYTF. Full variable domain (rest looked up from reference TRBV9 and TRBJ1-2): DSGVTQTPKHLITATGQRVTLRCSPRSGDLSVYWYQQSLDQGLQFLIQYYNGEERAKGNILERFSAQQFPDLHSELNLSSLELGDSALYFCASSVEAGGQPDTNYGYTFGSGTRLTVV.

CDR3 bases: TGTGCCAGCAGTGATCGAGGGGGGGATTACGAGCAGTACTTC. It translates to CASSDRGGDYEQYF. The chain is built from TRBV6-1 and TRBJ2-7; D possibly corresponds to TRBD2 (7 bases). The length of the CDR3 is 14 residues. V lost 3 bases to trimming and J lost 4 bases, with 13 bases between them. The V gene's germline CDR1 is MNHNS and CDR2 SASEGT.

This clone was seen a single time. DNA for the CDR3: TGTGCCAGCAGCACCCTTGATGGGGACAGCAATCAGCCCCAGCATTTT. It specifies CASSTLDGDSNQPQHF. This chain uses TRBV7-9 with TRBJ1-5, with D possibly being TRBD1 (5 bases). Germline V gene lookup returns CDR1 SEHNR and CDR2 FQNEAQ (reference sequence). The CDR3 has 16 residues. V lost 5 bases and J lost 1, with 15 bases in between.

The chain uses TRBV28 and TRBJ1-5, with D maybe TRBD1 (5 bases). CDR1 is MDHEN and CDR2 is SYDVKM in the germline V gene. CDR3 size: 16 residues. The V gene lost 3 bases and the J gene lost 0 bases, with 12 bases spanning the gap. The CDR3 loop is CASSFGGGLSNQPQHF. The CDR3 nucleotides read TGTGCCAGCAGTTTCGGGGGGGGACTTAGCAATCAGCCCCAGCATTTT.

Details on this clone: This CDR3 is also generated by other DNA sequences in the sample. This chain uses TRBV6-5 with TRBJ2-7; D may be TRBD1 (5 bases). CDR1 and CDR2 (germline): MNHEY, SVGAGI. The CDR3 runs to 14 residues. V shed 3 bases and J shed 2 bases, with 11 bases lying between them. The CDR3 region is CASSYSTDTYEQYF. CDR3 sequence (DNA): TGTGCCAGCAGTTATTCGACGGACACCTACGAGCAGTACTTC.

The chain combines TRBV9 with TRBJ2-3; TRBD1 aligns across 7 bases. CDR3 size: 17 residues. V was clipped by 0 bases and J by 2 bases; unmatched bases: 9. Germline lookup yields CDR1 SGDLS and CDR2 YYNGEE. The CDR3: CASSVAGTATSTDTQYF. CDR3 DNA sequence: TGTGCCAGCAGCGTAGCGGGGACAGCGACTTCCACAGATACGCAGTATTTT.

The rearrangement joins TRBV9 to TRBJ2-7; 11 positions agree with TRBD2. Per the germline V gene, CDR1 is SGDLS and CDR2 is YYNGEE. Losses at the gene ends were 4 bases for V and 3 bases for J; bases not matched to a gene: 6. CDR3 length: 15 amino acids. CDR3 sequence reads: CASSPGTSGDYEQYF. DNA for the CDR3: TGTGCCAGCAGCCCGGGGACTAGCGGCGACTACGAGCAGTACTTC.

This clone was counted a single time. This chain links TRBV5-1 with TRBJ2-7, with 8 positions matching TRBD2. The CDR3 is 15 amino acids. V was pared by 4 bases and J by 3 bases, with 9 bases of the junction left unmatched. The germline CDR1 and CDR2 sequences are SGHRS and YFSETQ. The CDR3 spells CASSRSGGGIYEQYF. The DNA of the CDR3 is TGCGCCAGCAGCCGGAGCGGCGGGGGGATCTACGAGCAGTACTTC. Variable domain in full (rest from reference TRBV5-1 and TRBJ2-7): KAGVTQTPRYLIKTRGQQVTLSCSPISGHRSVSWYQQTPGQGLQFLFEYFSETQRNKGNFPGRFSGRQFSNSRSEMNVSTLELGDSALYLCASSRSGGGIYEQYFGPGTRLTVT.

The chain recombines TRBV6-5 with TRBJ2-3; 10 bases align to TRBD2. CDR1 and CDR2 (germline): MNHEY, SVGAGI. The CDR3 sequence is 15 residues long. V shed 5 bases and J 0 bases; nucleotides not matched to a gene: 2. CDR3 region: CASSQTSGSTDTQYF. In nucleotides, the CDR3 is TGTGCCAGCAGTCAGACTAGCGGGAGCACAGATACGCAGTATTTT.

This clone showed up just once. The chain employs TRBV7-2 and TRBJ2-5; 10 bases are a match to TRBD2. From germline, CDR1 is SGHTA and CDR2 FQGNSA. There are 18 residues in the CDR3. The J segment lost 1 base and the V segment lost 1 base, leaving 9 bases of the junction unmatched. This CDR3 reads CASSLEALAGTLQETQYF. The CDR3 nucleotides read TGTGCCAGCAGCTTAGAAGCACTAGCGGGGACTCTCCAAGAGACCCAGTACTTC.

The chain is built from TRBV19 and TRBJ1-1; no clear D gene. Between the trimmed V and J ends, which lost 1 base and 4 bases, there was a span of 13 bases. The CDR3 runs 15 residues. CDR1 is LNHDA and CDR2 is SQIVND in the germline V gene (reference sequence). Here the CDR3 reads CASSIAGRGGTEAFF. The CDR3 coding sequence is TGTGCCAGTAGTATAGCGGGTCGGGGAGGCACTGAAGCTTTCTTT. Full variable domain (rest looked up from reference TRBV19 and TRBJ1-1): DGGITQSPKYLFRKEGQNVTLSCEQNLNHDAMYWYRQDPGQGLRLIYYSQIVNDFQKGDIAEGYSVSREKKESFPLTVTSAQKNPTAFYLCASSIAGRGGTEAFFGQGTRLTVV.

This sequence joins TRBV7-9 and TRBJ2-7; TRBD1 or TRBD2 may be the D gene (7 bases each). The CDR3 has 15 amino acids. Germline values: CDR1 SEHNR, CDR2 FQNEAQ (reference sequence). Trimming removed 5 bases from V and 2 bases from J, with 16 bases in between. The CDR3 nucleotides read TGTGCCAGCAGCCCCCCAGGGGGGGGCACCTACGAGCAGTACTTC. Translated, it gives CASSPPGGGTYEQYF.

This clone appeared a single time. CDR3 sequence: CASSYLEGGETQYF. The DNA of the CDR3 is TGTGCCAGCAGTTACCTTGAGGGGGGAGAGACCCAGTACTTC. The chain links TRBV25-1 to TRBJ2-5; possibly TRBD1 or TRBD2 for D (6 bases each). V shed 5 bases and J shed 4 bases, with 14 bases lying between them. CDR1 and CDR2 from the germline V gene are MGHDK and SYGVNS. This CDR3 is built from 14 residues.

As regards this clone: The same CDR3 also results from other DNA sequences found in this sample. V and J are TRBV6-5 and TRBJ2-1, with 12 bases fitting TRBD2. This CDR3 is built from 15 residues. CDR1 is MNHEY and CDR2 is SVGAGI in the germline V gene. Trimming at V came to 5 bases and at J to 4 bases, leaving 3 bases not matched to a gene. DNA for the CDR3: TGTGCCAGCAGTCTAGCGGGGGGGGCGTACAATGAGCAGTTCTTC. This gives the protein CASSLAGGAYNEQFF.

The rearrangement uses TRBV19 and TRBJ2-1, with D tentatively TRBD1 (6 bases). Germline CDR1 reads LNHDA; CDR2 reads SQIVND (reference sequence). The CDR3 runs to 13 residues. Trimming cost V 5 bases and J 8 bases, with 13 bases left between them. CDR3 nucleotide sequence: TGTGCCAGTAGTCGGAATTGGGGGCATGAGCAGTTCTTC. Encoded protein: CASSRNWGHEQFF.

This chain uses TRBV10-1 with TRBJ1-4; 9 bases align to TRBD1. CDR3 length: 17 residues. The germline V gene has CDR1 WNHNN and CDR2 SYGVQD (reference sequence). V shed 3 bases and J 8 bases; nucleotides not matched to a gene: 13. CDR3 sequence (DNA): TGCGCCAGCAGTGAATCTTTCCGGGACAGGGTCGACGAAAAACTGTTTTTT. It encodes CASSESFRDRVDEKLFF.

This clone came up once. V gene TRBV7-9 combines with J gene TRBJ2-7; D may be TRBD1 or TRBD2 (6 bases each). The V gene's germline CDR1 is SEHNR and CDR2 FQNEAQ (reference sequence). The CDR3 has 14 amino acids. Between the trimmed V and J ends, which lost 5 bases and 4 bases, there was a span of 15 bases. CDR3 amino acids: CASSPTGGLYEQYF. CDR3 bases: TGTGCCAGCAGCCCTACCGGGGGCTTATACGAGCAGTACTTC. Full variable domain (outside the CDR3, taken from reference TRBV7-9 and TRBJ2-7): DTGVSQNPRHKITKRGQNVTFRCDPISEHNRLYWYRQTLGQGPEFLTYFQNEAQLEKSRLLSDRFSAERPKGSFSTLEIQRTEQGDSAMYLCASSPTGGLYEQYFGPGTRLTVT.

The rearrangement joins TRBV11-2 to TRBJ2-2; a weak D match, TRBD2 (6 bases). Per germline, CDR1 SGHAT and CDR2 FQNNGV. The V end was cut by 7 bases, the J end by 7 bases, with 13 bases between. This CDR3 is built from 13 residues. This CDR3 is CASIDGGIGELFF. The CDR3 DNA reads as TGTGCCAGCATCGACGGGGGAATCGGGGAGCTGTTTTTT.

This chain connects TRBV10-1 to TRBJ1-2; D not resolved. Germline V CDR1 and CDR2: WNHNN, SYGVQD (reference sequence). Trimming removed 5 bases at V and 0 bases at J, with 7 bases between. CDR3 size: 13 residues. This CDR3 is CASSPGPNYGYTF. Written as DNA, the CDR3 is TGCGCCAGCAGTCCCGGACCTAACTATGGCTACACCTTC.

The chain joins TRBV6-1 to TRBJ2-7; D possibly corresponds to TRBD1 (7 bases). The CDR3 is 14 residues long. From germline, CDR1 is MNHNS and CDR2 SASEGT. The V gene lost 3 bases and the J gene lost 5 bases, with 14 bases spanning the gap. CDR3 region: CASSEEGAYDEQYF. The CDR3 coding sequence is TGTGCCAGCAGTGAGGAGGGGGCCTACGACGAGCAGTACTTC.